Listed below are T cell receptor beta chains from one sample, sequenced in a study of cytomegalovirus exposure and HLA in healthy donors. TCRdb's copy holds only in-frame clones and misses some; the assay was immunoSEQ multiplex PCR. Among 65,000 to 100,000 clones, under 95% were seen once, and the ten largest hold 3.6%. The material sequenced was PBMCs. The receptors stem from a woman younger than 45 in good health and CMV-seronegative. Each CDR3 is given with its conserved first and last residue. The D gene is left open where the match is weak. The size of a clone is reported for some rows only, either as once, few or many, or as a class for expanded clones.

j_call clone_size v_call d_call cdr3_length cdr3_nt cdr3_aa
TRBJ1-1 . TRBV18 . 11 TGTGCCAGCTCACCCGACACAAAAGCTTTCTTT CASSPDTKAFF
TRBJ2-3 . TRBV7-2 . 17 TGTGCCAGCAGCTTATGGGCTAGCCTAACTATCACGCATACGCAGTATTTT CASSLWASLTITHTQYF
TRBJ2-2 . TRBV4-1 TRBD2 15 TGCGCCAGCGAACTAGCGGGGGGGAGTACCGGGGAGCTGTTTTTT CASELAGGSTGELFF
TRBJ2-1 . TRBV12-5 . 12 TGTGCTAGTCGTTTACAGGACAATGAGCAGTTCTTC CASRLQDNEQFF
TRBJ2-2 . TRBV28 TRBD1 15 TGTGCCAGCAGTCCCACAGGGGTCGACACCGGGGAGCTGTTTTTT CASSPTGVDTGELFF
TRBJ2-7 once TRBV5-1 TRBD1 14 TGCGCCAGCAGCCCCGGACAGGATTCCTACGAGCAGTACTTC CASSPGQDSYEQYF
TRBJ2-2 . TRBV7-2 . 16 TGTGCCAGCAGCCCCCGGACGGGGGCGAACACCGGGGAGCTGTTTTTT CASSPRTGANTGELFF
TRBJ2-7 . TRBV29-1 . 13 TGCAGCGTTGAAGATCGGGCAGGGTACGAGCAGTACTTC CSVEDRAGYEQYF
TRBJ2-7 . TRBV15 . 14 TGTGCCACCAGCACGGGACATGGAACCTACGAGCAGTACTTC CATSTGHGTYEQYF
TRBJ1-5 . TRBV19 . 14 TGTGCCAGTAACCGCTATCGCGCGGATCAGCCCCAGCATTTT CASNRYRADQPQHF
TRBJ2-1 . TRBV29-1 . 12 TGCAGCGTCGCCCGCGGAGGGGGCGAACTTTTCTTC CSVARGGGELFF
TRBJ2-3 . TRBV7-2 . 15 TGTGCCAGCAGCGGATCCGGCAGGGGTACAGATACGCAGTATTTT CASSGSGRGTDTQYF
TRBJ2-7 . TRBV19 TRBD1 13 TGTGCCAGTAGTATTCGGACAGGGTCGGAGCAGTACTTC CASSIRTGSEQYF
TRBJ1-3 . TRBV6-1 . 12 TGTGCCAGCAGAGGGGCTGGAAACACCATATATTTT CASRGAGNTIYF
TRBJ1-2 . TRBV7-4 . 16 TGTGCCAGCAGCCGTCTCCACAGTTTAGCTAACTATGGCTACACCTTC CASSRLHSLANYGYTF
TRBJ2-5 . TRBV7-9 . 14 TGTGCCAGCAGCTTAGTCCGGGGTCAAGAGACCCAGTACTTC CASSLVRGQETQYF
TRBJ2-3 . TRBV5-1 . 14 TGCGCCAGCAGCTTGGGGGACTCCACAGATACGCAGTATTTT CASSLGDSTDTQYF
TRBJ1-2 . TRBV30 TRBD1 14 TGTGCCTGGAAAAGGACAGGGGAAAAGTATGGCTACACCTTC CAWKRTGEKYGYTF